Following are 32 T cell receptor beta chains from one sample sequenced in a study of T cell changes during pregnancy in multiple sclerosis (dated by TCRdb to the late 2010s). Library preparation was by the immunoSEQ multiplex PCR assay. TCRdb provides this immuneACCESS table in a form limited to in-frame rearrangements. Some clones are lacking; in checked studies, under half of them reflect an unresolved V gene, and why the rest are absent is not known. In all, the sample holds 35,000 to 55,000 clones, and approximately 92% of those were seen once. The biggest ten clones account for 2% to 2.5% of the sample. The specimen was peripheral blood, collected in the third trimester of pregnancy. The origin of the receptors is a female donor with multiple sclerosis, enrolled in a pregnancy study.

This rearrangement joins TRBV14 to TRBJ1-2; D might be TRBD1 (5 bases). Germline CDR1 and CDR2: SGHDN and FVKESK. Deletions cut 5 bases from V and 3 bases from J, with 19 bases between. The CDR3 runs 16 residues. The CDR3 DNA reads as TGTGCCAGCAGCAAACCCGGGGGGGGAACCGACTATGGCTACACCTTC. As protein: CASSKPGGGTDYGYTF.

This sequence joins TRBV6-6 and TRBJ1-1, with 7 bases lining up with TRBD1. J gave up 7 bases and V 0 bases, and 5 bases lay outside the gene matches. Germline CDR1 MNHNY, CDR2 SVGAGI (reference sequence). The length of the CDR3 is 14 residues. The CDR3 nucleotides are TGTGCCAGCAGTTACTCTGGGACAGCTTTTGAAGCTTTCTTT. Its protein is CASSYSGTAFEAFF.

V usage is TRBV28 and J usage is TRBJ2-1; 9 bases line up with TRBD2. The CDR3 runs 16 residues. Germline V gene lookup returns CDR1 MDHEN and CDR2 SYDVKM. Losses at the gene ends were 8 bases for V and 3 bases for J; bases not matched to a gene: 11. CDR3 bases: TGTGCCAGCTTTAATGGTCAGACTAGCGGCTACAATGAGCAGTTCTTC. Translation: CASFNGQTSGYNEQFF.

This chain links TRBV4-2 with TRBJ2-5; D ambiguous. The CDR3 extends over 15 amino acids. Trimming cost V 0 bases and J 5 bases, with 13 bases left between them. Germline V lookup: CDR1 LGHNA, CDR2 YNFKEQ. The CDR3 here is CASSQESARLETQYF. DNA for the CDR3: TGTGCCAGCAGCCAAGAATCGGCTAGGCTGGAGACCCAGTACTTC.

The rearrangement uses TRBV28 and TRBJ2-5, with TRBD2 matching over 12 bases. Germline V gene lookup returns CDR1 MDHEN and CDR2 SYDVKM. CDR3 size: 17 residues. V dropped 5 bases and J dropped 5; count of bases not matched to a gene: 12. The CDR3, as DNA: TGTGCCAGCAGTCAGCTCGGGCTAGCGGGAGGGGGTGAGACCCAGTACTTC. Residues: CASSQLGLAGGGETQYF.

The genes are TRBV19 and TRBJ2-3; 12 positions agree with TRBD1. Germline CDR1 is LNHDA and CDR2 is SQIVND (reference sequence). This CDR3 is 17 amino acids long. Trimming took 5 bases from V and 6 from J; bases not matched to a gene: 12. Written as DNA, the CDR3 is TGTGCCAGTAGTTTACGGGGGGGGACAGGGGGCCTGGATACGCAGTATTTT. It encodes CASSLRGGTGGLDTQYF. The whole variable domain, filled in from reference TRBV19 and TRBJ2-3, reads DGGITQSPKYLFRKEGQNVTLSCEQNLNHDAMYWYRQDPGQGLRLIYYSQIVNDFQKGDIAEGYSVSREKKESFPLTVTSAQKNPTAFYLCASSLRGGTGGLDTQYFGPGTRLTVL.

This chain uses TRBV5-5 with TRBJ1-4; D unclear. Trimming removed 2 bases at V and 0 bases at J, with 8 bases between. This CDR3 spans 15 amino acids. Germline CDR1 reads SGHKS; CDR2 reads YYEKEE (reference sequence). CDR3 region: CASSFGDATNEKLFF. As DNA, the CDR3 is TGTGCCAGCAGCTTCGGGGATGCAACTAATGAAAAACTGTTTTTT.

V usage is TRBV4-2 and J usage is TRBJ1-4; D perhaps matches TRBD1 (5 bases). V lost 4 bases and J lost 10, with 19 bases in between. The CDR3 runs 15 residues. The germline gives CDR1 LGHNA, CDR2 YNFKEQ. CDR3 DNA sequence: TGTGCCAGCAGCCCCACTTGGACATGGGCTGGAAAACTGTTTTTT. It is translated as CASSPTWTWAGKLFF.

The table lists this clone with a count of one. The CDR3, as DNA: TGTGCCAGCAGCGGGGGGACTAGCGGGACCCAATACTACGAGCAGTACTTC. This translates into CASSGGTSGTQYYEQYF. The V gene is TRBV7-9, the J gene TRBJ2-7, with 13 bases that match TRBD2. The length of the CDR3 is 17 residues. Looked up from germline, CDR1 is SEHNR and CDR2 is FQNEAQ (reference sequence). V trimming: 5 bases; J trimming: 3 bases; junction bases outside the gene matches: 10.

The rearrangement uses TRBV29-1 and TRBJ2-5; the match to TRBD1 covers 10 bases. With the DNA end fitting TRBJ2-7 better, the J assignment may be wrong. CDR1 is SQVTM, CDR2 ANQGSEA, per germline. This CDR3 has 16 amino acids. DNA for the CDR3: TGCAGCGTTGAAAAGGGCCGGGACAGGGGTTCTTACGAGCAGTACTTC. This sequence encodes CSVEKGRDRGSYEQYF.

V is TRBV6-5 and J is TRBJ2-7; D is possibly TRBD1 (6 bases). V was trimmed by 6 bases and J by 12 bases, leaving 24 bases between them. This CDR3 contains 14 residues. Germline V gene sequence: CDR1 MNHEY, CDR2 SVGAGI. The CDR3 coding sequence is TGTGCCAGCAGACCCTCACTTAGGGACACCATTTCGTACTTC. Its protein is CASRPSLRDTISYF.

This clone was seen a handful of times. The chain joins TRBV2 to TRBJ1-1; 7 bases fit TRBD1. This CDR3 region has 14 residues. Germline V lookup: CDR1 SNHLY, CDR2 FYNNEI. V lost 8 bases, J lost 0 bases, and 6 bases stayed unmatched. CDR3 in DNA: TGTGCCAGCTCACGAGGGGGCATGAACACTGAAGCTTTCTTT. Residues: CASSRGGMNTEAFF.

A single count supports this clone. The J gene is TRBJ2-1, the V gene TRBV6-4, with 12 bases identical to TRBD1. V shed 8 bases and J 5 bases; nucleotides not matched to a gene: 7. Germline CDR1 reads MRHNA; CDR2 reads SNTAGT. The CDR3 is 15 residues long. The CDR3 sequence: CASQAGTGGHNEQFF. The CDR3 nucleotides read TGTGCCAGCCAGGCCGGGACAGGGGGCCACAATGAGCAGTTCTTC.

The V gene is TRBV2, the J gene TRBJ2-1; 11 nucleotides match TRBD2. J gave up 8 bases and V 6 bases, and 9 bases lay outside the gene matches. The CDR3 runs to 15 residues. The germline V gene has CDR1 SNHLY and CDR2 FYNNEI. CDR3 DNA: TGTGCCAGCAGGGCCATGACTAGCGGGATGGATGAGCAGTTCTTC. Amino acid sequence: CASRAMTSGMDEQFF.

The rearrangement joins TRBV7-9 to TRBJ2-7, with 13 bases lining up with TRBD2. The V and J ends lost 5 bases and 3 bases, in that order; junction bases with no gene match: 1. CDR1 SEHNR and CDR2 FQNEAQ come from the germline V gene (reference sequence). There are 14 residues in the CDR3. The CDR3 spells CASSRLAGGYEQYF. The CDR3 DNA follows: TGTGCCAGCAGCCGACTAGCGGGAGGCTACGAGCAGTACTTC. Filled out from reference TRBV7-9 and TRBJ2-7, the complete variable domain reads DTGVSQNPRHKITKRGQNVTFRCDPISEHNRLYWYRQTLGQGPEFLTYFQNEAQLEKSRLLSDRFSAERPKGSFSTLEIQRTEQGDSAMYLCASSRLAGGYEQYFGPGTRLTVT.

The chain links TRBV5-6 to TRBJ2-7; 11 nucleotides agree with TRBD1. V lost 5 bases, J lost 4 bases, and 8 bases stayed unmatched. The CDR3 runs to 15 residues. CDR1 and CDR2 (germline): SGHDT, YYEEEE. The CDR3 bases are TGTGCCAGCAGTCGCTCCGGGACAGGGGGGTACGAGCAGTACTTC. It specifies CASSRSGTGGYEQYF.

The chain combines TRBV7-2 with TRBJ1-3, with 9 bases identical to TRBD1. This CDR3 region has 15 residues. The junction had 2 bases not matched to a gene; V was cut back by 1 base and J by 4 bases. Germline V gives CDR1 SGHTA, CDR2 FQGNSA. The CDR3 DNA reads as TGTGCCAGCAGCTTAGGTACAGGGGGCGGAAACACCATATATTTT. Protein product: CASSLGTGGGNTIYF.

The CDR3 DNA reads TGTGCCAGCAGAAGACTAGCGGGAGGGCGCAATGAGCAGTTCTTC. Amino acid sequence: CASRRLAGGRNEQFF. The genes are TRBV6-4 and TRBJ2-1; TRBD2 matches 14 bases. There are 15 residues in the CDR3. CDR1 is MRHNA and CDR2 is SNTAGT in the germline V gene. Unmatched junction bases numbered 4, after V lost 6 bases and J lost 6 bases.

This chain joins TRBV15 and TRBJ2-2, with D tentatively TRBD2 (6 bases). From germline, CDR1 is LNHNV and CDR2 YYDKDF (reference sequence). With 5 bases removed from V and 4 bases from J, the gap between germline ends came to 14 bases. The CDR3 extends over 15 amino acids. In DNA form, the CDR3 reads TGTGCCACCAGCCCCCCGCTAGCGAGCACCGGGGAGCTGTTTTTT. Translated: CATSPPLASTGELFF.

The chain has TRBV4-1 and TRBJ1-3, with a weak D call TRBD1 (6 bases). CDR3 length: 17 amino acids. V shed 0 bases and J shed 0 bases, with 12 bases lying between them. Germline-derived CDR1 and CDR2 are MGHRA and YSYEKL. The CDR3 DNA reads as TGCGCCAGCAGCCAAGATCGGGGGGCCTCCTCTGGAAACACCATATATTTT. It translates to CASSQDRGASSGNTIYF.

J is TRBJ2-7 and V is TRBV27; the match to TRBD2 covers 8 bases. Trimming cost V 3 bases and J 1 base; bases outside gene matches: 5. Germline V gene sequence: CDR1 MNHEY, CDR2 SMNVEV (reference sequence). The CDR3 has 15 amino acids. The CDR3 DNA reads as TGTGCCAGCAGTTTCAGCGGGAGTGCTTCCTACGAGCAGTACTTC. It yields the protein CASSFSGSASYEQYF.

The chain has TRBV7-2 and TRBJ2-7; 9 nucleotides match TRBD2. Losses at the gene ends were 5 bases for V and 2 bases for J; bases not matched to a gene: 7. Germline V gene lookup returns CDR1 SGHTA and CDR2 FQGNSA. The CDR3 extends over 15 amino acids. The CDR3 nucleotides are TGTGCCAGCAGCCTCCGACTAGCGGCGACCTACGAGCAGTACTTC. Translating gives CASSLRLAATYEQYF.

The rearrangement links TRBV5-4 to TRBJ2-2; D unclear. Germline CDR1 reads SGHNT; CDR2 reads YYREEE (reference sequence). The CDR3 runs to 15 residues. V was cut by 0 bases and J by 3 bases, with 9 bases left in between. CDR3 sequence: CASSLAGSYTGELFF. The CDR3 DNA reads TGTGCCAGCAGCTTGGCAGGATCCTACACCGGGGAGCTGTTTTTT.

J is TRBJ2-2 and V is TRBV10-3, with TRBD1 identical over 11 bases. CDR3 length equals 14 residues. V shed 6 bases and J 5 bases; nucleotides not matched to a gene: 2. Germline V gene data show CDR1 as ENHRY and CDR2 as SYGVKD. The CDR3 nucleotides read TGTGCCATCAGGGGGGACAGGGGGACCGGGGAGCTGTTTTTT. Residues: CAIRGDRGTGELFF.

This sequence joins TRBV28 and TRBJ1-5; D is unclear. This CDR3 spans 15 amino acids. Trimming pared 3 bases from V and 5 bases from J, leaving 14 bases between. Germline V lookup: CDR1 MDHEN, CDR2 SYDVKM. The CDR3 DNA sequence: TGTGCCAGCAGTTTGAATTCAGGAAACCATCAGCCCCAGCATTTT. Its translation: CASSLNSGNHQPQHF.

The chain uses TRBV9 and TRBJ1-1; D possibly corresponds to TRBD1 (6 bases). This CDR3 comprises 15 residues. Trimming pared 3 bases from V and 5 bases from J, leaving 17 bases between. The germline CDR1 and CDR2 sequences are SGDLS and YYNGEE. The CDR3 loop is CASSALRGEVTEAFF. In DNA, the CDR3 is TGTGCCAGCAGCGCTCTCAGGGGCGAGGTAACTGAAGCTTTCTTT.

This clone has more than one count but fewer than ten. V and J are TRBV5-1 and TRBJ2-7, with D possibly TRBD1 on 6 matching bases. From germline, CDR1 is SGHRS and CDR2 YFSETQ. This CDR3 is built from 14 residues. V was clipped by 0 bases and J by 2 bases, with 9 bases between them. DNA for the CDR3: TGCGCCAGCAGCTTGGCAGGGGCAACCTACGAGCAGTACTTC. Its translation is CASSLAGATYEQYF.

This chain connects TRBV28 to TRBJ2-1; 9 nucleotides match TRBD2. The CDR3 covers 22 residues. The J segment lost 5 bases and the V segment lost 2 bases, leaving 25 bases of the junction unmatched. The germline V gene encodes CDR1 MDHEN and CDR2 SYDVKM. In DNA form, the CDR3 reads TGTGCCAGCAGTTTACTTTTTCCGCGTGACCTAATTAGCGGGAGCGATAACAATGAGCAGTTCTTC. Protein: CASSLLFPRDLISGSDNNEQFF.

The V call is TRBV7-9, the J call TRBJ1-5, with 8 bases matching TRBD1. The CDR3 is 13 amino acids. CDR1 is SEHNR and CDR2 is FQNEAQ in the germline V gene (reference sequence). Trimming took 3 bases from V and 5 from J; bases not matched to a gene: 0. The CDR3 region has the DNA TGTGCCAGCAGCTTGACAGGGGATCAGCCCCAGCATTTT. It translates to CASSLTGDQPQHF.

The chain links TRBV2 to TRBJ2-7, with TRBD2 matching 8 bases. Germline V CDR1 and CDR2: SNHLY, FYNNEI. The CDR3 consists of 15 residues. The junction had 8 bases not matched to a gene; V was cut back by 5 bases and J by 2 bases. CDR3 bases: TGTGCCAGCAGTCCCGGGATAGCGGGACCCTACGAGCAGTACTTC. Residues: CASSPGIAGPYEQYF.

The chain employs TRBV27 and TRBJ2-3; 7 bases fit TRBD1. Germline-derived CDR1 and CDR2 are MNHEY and SMNVEV (reference sequence). The CDR3 contains 15 residues. V gave up 5 bases and J gave up 6 bases; unmatched junction bases: 11. Here the CDR3 reads CASSVGQSPVDTQYF. The CDR3 DNA reads as TGTGCCAGCAGTGTGGGACAGTCCCCGGTCGATACGCAGTATTTT.

V and J are TRBV29-1 and TRBJ2-1; 9 bases are a match to TRBD1. Germline CDR1 and CDR2: SQVTM and ANQGSEA. CDR3 length: 13 amino acids. V lost 7 bases and J lost 6; bases outside the gene matches: 7. The CDR3 region has the DNA TGCAGCGCTGGGACAGGGCTGGTCAATGAGCAGTTCTTC. It yields the protein CSAGTGLVNEQFF.